This T cell receptor (beta chain) emerged from a study of blood T cell repertoires in COVID-19. About the study: PBMCs, B-cell-depleted T cells, or T cells provided the cDNA or gDNA that made up the material.

In the study's own analysis: Scientists estimated how many nucleated cells there were by amplifying reference gene primers. Clones were read by immunoSEQ multiplex PCR, and TCRdb kept only the in-frame ones, dropping some. V and J calls and clone size come straight from that table; D and trimming were deduced from the DNA. Here the sample spans approximately 150,000 clones, around 86% being singletons. Per germline, CDR1 MNHNS and CDR2 SASEGT. V shed 4 bases and J 0 bases; nucleotides not matched to a gene: 6. The CDR3 length is 17 residues. The sequence came from a human donor in a cohort sampled during active COVID-19. Input material: peripheral blood. The chain employs TRBV6-1 and TRBJ2-7; 13 bases align to TRBD2. The CDR3 loop reads CASSAPWTSGSSYEQYF. In nucleotides, the CDR3 is TGTGCCAGCAGTGCTCCCTGGACTAGCGGGAGCTCCTACGAGCAGTACTTC.